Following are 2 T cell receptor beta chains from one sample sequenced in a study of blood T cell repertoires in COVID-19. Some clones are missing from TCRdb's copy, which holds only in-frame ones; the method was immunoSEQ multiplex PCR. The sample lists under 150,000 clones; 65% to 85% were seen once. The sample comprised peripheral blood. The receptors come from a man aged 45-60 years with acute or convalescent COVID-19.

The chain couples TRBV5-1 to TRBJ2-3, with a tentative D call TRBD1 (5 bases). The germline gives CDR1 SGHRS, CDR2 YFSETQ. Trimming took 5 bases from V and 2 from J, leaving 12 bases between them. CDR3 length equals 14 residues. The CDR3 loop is CASRLDSPTDTQYF. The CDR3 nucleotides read TGCGCCAGCAGACTTGACAGTCCCACAGATACGCAGTATTTT.

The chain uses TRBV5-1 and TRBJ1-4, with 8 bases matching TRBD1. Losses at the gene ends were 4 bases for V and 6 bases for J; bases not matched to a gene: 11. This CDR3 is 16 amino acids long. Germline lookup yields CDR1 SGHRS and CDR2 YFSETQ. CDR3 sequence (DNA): TGCGCCAGCAGCCGTGGACAGGGCAGGTTTGATGAAAAACTGTTTTTT. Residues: CASSRGQGRFDEKLFF. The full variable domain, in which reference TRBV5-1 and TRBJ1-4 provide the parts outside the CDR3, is KAGVTQTPRYLIKTRGQQVTLSCSPISGHRSVSWYQQTPGQGLQFLFEYFSETQRNKGNFPGRFSGRQFSNSRSEMNVSTLELGDSALYLCASSRGQGRFDEKLFFGSGTQLSVL.